A selection of T cell receptor beta chains follows, all from one sample in a study of blood T cell repertoires in COVID-19. Some clones are missing from TCRdb's copy, which holds only in-frame ones; the method was immunoSEQ multiplex PCR. The data contain nearly 15,000 clones, approximately 88% of them seen just once; the ten biggest clones take up around 8.5%. The sample was peripheral blood. All receptors come from a human donor in a cohort sampled during active COVID-19. CDR3s include the opening cysteine and the closing phenylalanine or tryptophan. A D gene is named only where the DNA matches it firmly. Clone size is given for some rows only: seen once, a few or many times, or a class if the clone is expanded.

abundance	v_gene	j_gene	d_gene	CDR3aa	CDR3nt
NA	TRBV5-8	TRBJ2-1	TRBD2	CASSLTSGTYNEQFF	TGTGCCAGCAGCTTGACTAGCGGGACCTACAATGAGCAGTTCTTC
few	TRBV5-1	TRBJ1-2	TRBD1	CASSSGQGNYGYTF	TGCGCCAGCAGCTCAGGACAGGGCAACTATGGCTACACCTTC
NA	TRBV4-2	TRBJ2-1	NA	CASSQGDRREQFF	TGTGCCAGCAGCCAAGGCGACCGGAGGGAGCAGTTCTTC
NA	TRBV28	TRBJ1-1	TRBD1	CASSLGTVGRGTEAFF	TGTGCCAGCAGTTTAGGGACAGTCGGGCGGGGCACTGAAGCTTTCTTT
few	TRBV19	TRBJ2-2	TRBD1	CASSPRDRVGTGELFF	TGTGCCAGTAGTCCGCGGGACAGGGTAGGCACCGGGGAGCTGTTTTTT
NA	TRBV2	TRBJ2-3	NA	CASGRDHGDTQYF	TGTGCCAGCGGCCGGGATCACGGAGATACGCAGTATTTT
NA	TRBV19	TRBJ1-4	NA	CASSIGGGALEKLFF	TGTGCCAGTAGTATAGGGGGGGGAGCGTTGGAAAAACTGTTTTTT
NA	TRBV7-3	TRBJ2-1	TRBD2	CASSLSGREGRSTEQFF	TGTGCCAGCAGCTTATCCGGGCGGGAGGGCCGAAGCACTGAGCAGTTCTTC
NA	TRBV3-1/TRBV3-2	TRBJ2-2	TRBD2	CASSQALTSPNTGELFF	TGTGCCAGCAGCCAGGCCCTGACTAGCCCGAACACCGGGGAGCTGTTTTTT
NA	TRBV11-3	TRBJ2-1	TRBD1	CASSLKIVIGQGPYEQFF	TGTGCCAGCAGCTTAAAGATTGTTATAGGACAGGGGCCTTATGAGCAGTTCTTC